This T cell receptor (beta chain) emerged from a study of cytomegalovirus exposure and HLA in healthy donors. Donors showed nominal health when sampled, although they likely had unrecorded immune exposures. Primers: 60 Vbeta forward and 13 Jbeta reverse. TCRdb's copy holds only in-frame clones and misses some; the assay was immunoSEQ multiplex PCR. The sample records around 64,000 clones, 80% to 90% being singletons. Germline CDR1 is SGHRS and CDR2 is YFSETQ. The CDR3 totals 13 residues. V shed 4 bases and J shed 3 bases, with 9 bases lying between them. This clonotype was obtained from a woman aged 25 to 39 in good health and CMV-seropositive. The V and J genes are TRBV5-1 and TRBJ2-3; no clear D gene. The sample consisted of PBMCs. CDR3 in DNA: TGCGCCAGCAGCGGGCCCCGGACAGATACGCAGTATTTT. This translates into CASSGPRTDTQYF.